This T cell receptor (beta chain) was found in a study of control samples from healthy donors and cancer patients. CDR1 is SGHAT, CDR2 FQNNGV, per germline. This CDR3 is 16 amino acids long. The V end lost 5 bases, the J end lost 1 base, and 16 bases lay between the germline ends. Data came from immunoSEQ multiplex PCR; TCRdb stores just in-frame clones and leaves some out. The data contain fewer than 60,000 clones, 80% to 90% of them seen just once; the ten biggest clones take up about 13%. J is TRBJ2-3 and V is TRBV11-2, with D maybe TRBD1 (6 bases). The sample comprised PBMCs. The clonotype originates from a woman aged 55-69 years with lung cancer. The CDR3 DNA follows: TGTGCCAGCAGCGCAGGCGTGGACAGCCGCACAGATACGCAGTATTTT. Amino acids: CASSAGVDSRTDTQYF.